Listed here are 20 T cell receptor beta chains from one sample, sequenced in a study of control samples from healthy donors and cancer patients. Clones were read by immunoSEQ multiplex PCR, and TCRdb kept only the in-frame ones, dropping some. In the table there are roughly 90,000 clones, over 90% of which are singletons. The sequenced sample consisted of blood. Receptors were obtained from a woman aged 30 to 39 in good health.

This chain joins TRBV30 and TRBJ1-6; the D gene is possibly TRBD1 (6 bases). The V end lost 6 bases, the J end lost 0 bases, and 12 bases lay between the germline ends. Germline V lookup: CDR1 GTSNPN, CDR2 SVGIG (reference sequence). The CDR3 sequence is 15 residues long. CDR3 in amino acids: CACERGSSYNSPLHF. In DNA form, the CDR3 reads TGTGCCTGCGAGAGGGGGAGCTCCTATAATTCACCCCTCCACTTT.

The genes are TRBV24-1 and TRBJ2-1; TRBD2 matches at 7 bases. This CDR3 region has 18 residues. V shed 3 bases, J shed 4 bases, and the junction held 14 bases outside the gene matches. Per the germline V gene, CDR1 is KGHDR and CDR2 is SFDVKD. The CDR3 sequence is CATSDPKGTRGGYNEQFF. DNA for the CDR3: TGTGCCACCAGTGATCCAAAAGGCACTAGGGGAGGGTACAATGAGCAGTTCTTC.

The rearrangement uses TRBV15 and TRBJ2-3, with 11 positions matching TRBD2. With 0 bases clipped from V and 4 bases from J, the junction kept 0 bases outside the gene matches. This CDR3 is built from 15 residues. Germline V CDR1 and CDR2: LNHNV, YYDKDF (reference sequence). This chain's CDR3 is CATSRDSGGADTQYF. DNA of the CDR3: TGTGCCACCAGCAGAGATAGCGGGGGGGCAGATACGCAGTATTTT.

CDR3: CASREYYEQYF. As DNA, the CDR3 is TGTGCCAGCAGAGAGTACTACGAGCAGTACTTC. The J gene is TRBJ2-7, the V gene TRBV6-5, with D hard to call. V dropped 6 bases and J dropped 3 bases, with 6 bases sitting between them. The germline gives CDR1 MNHEY, CDR2 SVGAGI. This CDR3 region has 11 residues.

V gene TRBV27 combines with J gene TRBJ1-1; D gene ambiguous. V lost 6 bases and J lost 1, with 18 bases in between. CDR3 length: 16 residues. Germline values: CDR1 MNHEY, CDR2 SMNVEV (reference sequence). The CDR3 DNA reads as TGTGCCAGCAGCACATTATTTGGACGGAGGAACACTGAAGCTTTCTTT. Translation gives CASSTLFGRRNTEAFF.

This clone occurred once. The chain recombines TRBV30 with TRBJ1-5; D gene unclear. The CDR3 sequence is 13 residues long. CDR1 GTSNPN and CDR2 SVGIG come from the germline V gene (reference sequence). V lost 2 bases and J 1 base, leaving 6 bases between the germline ends. The CDR3 nucleotides are TGTGCCTGGAGTCCTACAAGCAATCAGCCCCAGCATTTT. Amino acids: CAWSPTSNQPQHF.

The chain employs TRBV15 and TRBJ1-6, with 10 bases matching TRBD1. CDR1 and CDR2 (germline): LNHNV, YYDKDF (reference sequence). Trimming took 5 bases from V and 5 from J; bases not matched to a gene: 3. The CDR3 has 15 amino acids. The CDR3 bases are TGTGCCACCAGCGTTGGGACAGGGGATAATTCACCCCTCCACTTT. Protein sequence: CATSVGTGDNSPLHF. Looking up the rest from reference TRBV15 and TRBJ1-6 gives the full variable domain: DAMVIQNPRYQVTQFGKPVTLSCSQTLNHNVMYWYQQKSSQAPKLLFHYYDKDFNNEADTPDNFQSRRPNTSFCFLDIRSPGLGDTAMYLCATSVGTGDNSPLHFGNGTRLTVT.

This rearrangement joins TRBV4-1 to TRBJ2-7, with D possibly matching TRBD2 (6 bases). Trimming stripped 0 bases from V and 12 bases from J, with 18 bases between. CDR3 length: 14 amino acids. Per germline, CDR1 MGHRA and CDR2 YSYEKL. In DNA, the CDR3 is TGCGCCAGCAGCCAAGATTTTACGGCAGGGAGGACGTACTTC. Translation: CASSQDFTAGRTYF.

J is TRBJ2-1 and V is TRBV10-3, with TRBD2 matching over 14 bases. The CDR3 has 19 amino acids. Trimming cost V 4 bases and J 0 bases; bases outside gene matches: 8. Germline-derived CDR1 and CDR2 are ENHRY and SYGVKD. CDR3 in amino acids: CAISGGGTSGRFSYNEQFF. DNA of the CDR3: TGTGCCATCAGTGGGGGGGGGACTAGCGGGAGATTCTCCTACAATGAGCAGTTCTTC.

The V and J genes are TRBV2 and TRBJ2-5, with 9 nucleotides matching TRBD2. This CDR3 spans 15 amino acids. The trim removed 4 bases at V and 4 bases at J, leaving 7 bases unmatched. Germline assignment: CDR1 SNHLY and CDR2 FYNNEI. Here the CDR3 DNA reads TGTGCCAGCAGTGGGTCTAGCGGGGTTGGAGAGACCCAGTACTTC. It yields the protein CASSGSSGVGETQYF. Supplemented by reference TRBV2 and TRBJ2-5, the full variable domain reads EPEVTQTPSHQVTQMGQEVILRCVPISNHLYFYWYRQILGQKVEFLVSFYNNEISEKSEIFDDQFSVERPDGSNFTLKIRSTKLEDSAMYFCASSGSSGVGETQYFGPGTRLLVL.

The V call is TRBV10-3, the J call TRBJ2-1, with TRBD1 matching over 9 bases. Germline lookup yields CDR1 ENHRY and CDR2 SYGVKD. The CDR3 has 14 amino acids. Trimming took 3 bases from V and 6 from J; bases not matched to a gene: 3. CDR3 in DNA: TGTGCCATCAGTGACCTGGACAGGGGCAATGAGCAGTTCTTC. Encoded protein: CAISDLDRGNEQFF.

This sequence joins TRBV12-5 and TRBJ2-5, with D possibly TRBD1 on 5 matching bases. CDR1 and CDR2 (germline): LGHNT, FRNRAP. The V end lost 5 bases, the J end lost 0 bases, and 16 bases lay between the germline ends. The CDR3 spans 16 residues. The CDR3 nucleotides are TGTGCTAGTGGTCCTCTCCGACAGACGTACCAAGAGACCCAGTACTTC. It yields the protein CASGPLRQTYQETQYF.

This chain joins TRBV28 and TRBJ1-4; D is undetermined. CDR1 and CDR2 (germline): MDHEN, SYDVKM. Trimming took 6 bases from V and 7 from J, leaving 6 bases between them. The CDR3 has 11 residues. CDR3 in amino acids: CASRAREKLFF. CDR3 DNA: TGTGCCAGCAGAGCACGTGAAAAACTGTTTTTT.

This clone was recorded only once. The chain joins TRBV7-2 to TRBJ1-4; no clear D. Trimming removed 5 bases at V and 7 bases at J, with 11 bases between. CDR1 SGHTA and CDR2 FQGNSA come from the germline V gene. The CDR3 totals 13 residues. CDR3 loop: CASSPLESEKLFF. The CDR3 DNA reads as TGTGCCAGCAGCCCCCTTGAGAGTGAAAAACTGTTTTTT. Complete variable domain (other parts from reference TRBV7-2 and TRBJ1-4): GAGVSQSPSNKVTEKGKDVELRCDPISGHTALYWYRQSLGQGLEFLIYFQGNSAPDKSGLPSDRFSAERTGGSVSTLTIQRTQQEDSAVYLCASSPLESEKLFFGSGTQLSVL.

The V and J genes are TRBV7-8 and TRBJ1-3; no clear D gene. The CDR3 length is 15 residues. In germline, CDR1 is SGHVS, CDR2 FQNEAQ. Between the trimmed V and J ends, which lost 5 bases and 3 bases, there was a span of 14 bases. Here the CDR3 DNA reads TGTGCCAGCAGCCCTAATTCGGGGAATGGAAACACCATATATTTT. It translates to CASSPNSGNGNTIYF.

The J gene is TRBJ1-5, the V gene TRBV19; 7 positions match TRBD1. Germline V gene data show CDR1 as LNHDA and CDR2 as SQIVND (reference sequence). Trimming removed 5 bases from V and 3 bases from J; junction bases left unmatched: 10. The CDR3 length is 16 residues. CDR3 protein: CASSAIDRVNNQPQHF. Written as DNA, the CDR3 is TGTGCCAGTAGTGCGATAGACAGGGTTAACAATCAGCCCCAGCATTTT.

CDR3 sequence: CASSILGGYTF. The CDR3 DNA sequence: TGTGCCAGTAGTATTTTGGGTGGCTACACCTTC. This chain connects TRBV19 to TRBJ1-2; D gene uncertain. V was cut by 3 bases and J by 7 bases, with 6 bases left in between. The CDR3 is 11 amino acids. Germline V gene lookup returns CDR1 LNHDA and CDR2 SQIVND (reference sequence).

The chain carries TRBV10-3 and TRBJ2-2; D call uncertain. The CDR3 consists of 12 residues. V lost 11 bases, J lost 4 bases, and 11 bases lay in between. The germline CDR1 and CDR2 sequences are ENHRY and SYGVKD. CDR3 sequence: CAALGTTGELFF. CDR3 coding DNA: TGTGCCGCGCTAGGTACCACCGGGGAGCTGTTTTTT.

The chain couples TRBV5-1 to TRBJ1-2; D is unresolved. Trimming pared 0 bases from V and 2 bases from J, leaving 8 bases between. Looked up from germline, CDR1 is SGHRS and CDR2 is YFSETQ. The CDR3 consists of 14 residues. This CDR3 is CASSLEVGNYGYTF. CDR3 DNA sequence: TGCGCCAGCAGCTTGGAGGTGGGAAACTATGGCTACACCTTC.

The chain joins TRBV24-1 to TRBJ2-3; TRBD1 might be the D (6 bases). CDR3 length: 13 amino acids. Germline CDR1 is KGHDR and CDR2 is SFDVKD. V was cut by 9 bases and J by 1 base, with 10 bases left in between. CDR3 sequence: CATGGSGTDTQYF. The CDR3 DNA sequence: TGTGCCACCGGGGGCTCGGGCACAGATACGCAGTATTTT.